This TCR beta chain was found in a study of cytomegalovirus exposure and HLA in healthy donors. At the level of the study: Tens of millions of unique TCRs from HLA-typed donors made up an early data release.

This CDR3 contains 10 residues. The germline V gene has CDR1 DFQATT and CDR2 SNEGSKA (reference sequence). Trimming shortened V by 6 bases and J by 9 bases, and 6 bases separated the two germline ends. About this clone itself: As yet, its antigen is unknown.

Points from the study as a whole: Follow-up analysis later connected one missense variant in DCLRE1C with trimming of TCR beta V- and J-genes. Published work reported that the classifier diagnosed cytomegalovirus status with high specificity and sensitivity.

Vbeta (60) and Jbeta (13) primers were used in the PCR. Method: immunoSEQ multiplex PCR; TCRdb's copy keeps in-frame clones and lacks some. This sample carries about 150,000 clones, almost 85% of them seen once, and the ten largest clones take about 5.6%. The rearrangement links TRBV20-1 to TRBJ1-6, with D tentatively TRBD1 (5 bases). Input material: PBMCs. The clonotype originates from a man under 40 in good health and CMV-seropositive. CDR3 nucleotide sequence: TGCAGTGCGGGGGGTTCACCCCTCCACTTT. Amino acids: CSAGGSPLHF.